This TCR beta chain was obtained from a study of tumor and adjacent non-tumor tissue in lung cancer. Study-level results: In normal lung, the top 100 clones were significantly more dominant than in tumor.

The template was RNA from unsorted bulk tissue. A word on this clonotype: What it recognizes is unknown. The CDR3 does not close with the conserved phenylalanine or tryptophan, likely indicating a read error.

Germline values: CDR1 SGHNT, CDR2 YENEEA. The CDR3 loop spans 16 amino acids. The library came from three nested PCR rounds adapted from ARM-PCR protocols. TCRdb re-analysed the multiplex PCR reads in MiXCR, keeping a single row per CDR3 protein. This table has approximately 130,000 distinct CDR3 sequences, approximately 71% appearing once. This clonotype originated in a man aged 30 to 45 with non-small cell lung cancer. This rearrangement joins TRBV11-3 to TRBJ2-5, with TRBD1 matching over 8 bases. The sequencing sample was made of lung tumor tissue. CDR3: CVSSLGTGHLIETQYL. CDR3 nucleotide sequence: TGTGTCAGCAGCTTAGGGACAGGTCACCTTATAGAGACCCAGTACTTA.